The TCR beta chain under discussion was sequenced for a study of blood T cells in healthy people across ages. Study-wide results and limits: Unknown donor CMV status possibly confounded expanded clonotype changes.

With regard to this clonotype: Its target is not known.

The CDR3 length is 15 residues. Germline V gives CDR1 MNHNS, CDR2 SASEGT. Trimming took 7 bases from V and 0 from J; bases not matched to a gene: 6. A second PCR, run for roughly 7 to 12 cycles, used a sample-barcoded 5' primer plus a J-beta primer mix. Each CDR3 protein gets one entry after TCRdb re-called the 5' RACE reads with MiXCR. The sample shows 550,000 to 800,000 distinct CDR3 sequences, 20% to 25% of them seen only once. This TCR derives from a man aged 70 or older in good health. What was sequenced was blood. The V gene is TRBV6-1, the J gene TRBJ2-3; TRBD2 matches at 8 bases. Written as DNA, the CDR3 is TGTGCCAGCATTAATCTAGCGGGCAGCACAGATACGCAGTATTTT. Amino acid sequence: CASINLAGSTDTQYF.